The clone carrying this T cell receptor beta chain was detected many times. Its specificity is unknown. Nobody among the patients had been given any treatment before thyroid surgery. This entry belongs to a study of metastatic and nonmetastatic thyroid tumors. General study points: Malignant thyroid tumors reportedly exceeded benign nodules significantly in TCR beta diversity, with the difference appearing in blood and tumor.

Per the authors' pipeline: Researchers built a distant-metastasis classifier for papillary thyroid cancer that drew on CDR3 differences across clinicopathological groups. TCRdb called clones again from the PCR reads with MiXCR. These V and J calls originate from TCRdb's pipeline instead of the authors' own analysis. The sample records around 50,000 clones, more than 20% being singletons. The CDR3 has 15 amino acids. V shed 1 base and J shed 1 base, with 9 bases lying between them. Germline loops: CDR1 WSHSY, CDR2 SAAADI. The chain has TRBV10-2 and TRBJ2-3; D unresolved. Sequencing used blood. This receptor was taken from a male donor with papillary thyroid cancer or a benign thyroid nodule (not recorded which). Some clones in this sample may be carry-over from other donors' samples. This chain's CDR3 is CASSELRVGTDTQYF. CDR3 DNA: TGCGCCAGCAGTGAGTTAAGGGTGGGCACAGATACGCAGTATTTT.